This entry concerns a single T cell receptor (beta chain). Its cognate antigen is unknown. A much larger clone is a single base away; this may be a read error. This sample stems from a study of Graves' ophthalmopathy and Graves' hyperthyroidism. General observations from the study: Blood also held most thyroid clonotypes expanded above 0.001 frequency. Ophthalmopathy progression was predicted with roughly 68% sensitivity and roughly 79% specificity.

For repertoire sequencing, the TCR beta CDR3 regions were amplified from RNA transcripts. RT-PCR in the first round used HTBI primers; a second-round multiplex PCR followed. TCRdb re-called the multiplex PCR reads with MiXCR, one entry per CDR3 protein. The sample contains about 600,000 distinct CDR3 sequences, about two fifths of which appear only once. This CDR3 has 16 residues. Germline V gene lookup returns CDR1 LNHDA and CDR2 SQIVND (reference sequence). Trimming removed 3 bases at V and 0 bases at J, with 15 bases between. The diagnosis combined clinical symptoms, thyroxine, TRAb, thyroid ultrasound and orbital computed tomography scans.

V and J are TRBV19 and TRBJ2-7; weak D call: TRBD2 (6 bases). The TCR was taken from an adult man with Graves' hyperthyroidism. The source material was peripheral blood or thyroid tissue (not recorded which). CDR3 coding DNA: TGTGCCAGTAGTATGTTAGCGGCGGAGAACTCCTACGAGCAGTACTTC. Protein product: CASSMLAAENSYEQYF.